This TCR beta chain was obtained from a study of T cells after yellow fever vaccination. Conversion of TCR transcripts into cDNA relied on 5'RACE template switching, which added a universal primer site and UMIs. TCRdb processed the 5' RACE reads anew with MiXCR; each CDR3 protein has one entry. The sample contains 300,000 to 400,000 distinct CDR3 sequences, about 11% of which appear only once. Points from the study as a whole: CD4 and CD8 compartments shared a small share of clonotypes.

As for this clonotype: What it binds is not known.

In germline, CDR1 is ENHRY, CDR2 SYGVKD. With 9 bases removed from V and 1 base from J, the gap between germline ends came to 10 bases. The CDR3 covers 13 residues. Sequenced material: CD4+ T cells sorted from PBMCs, taken 45 days after the yellow fever booster vaccination. The chain couples TRBV10-3 to TRBJ1-3, with a weak D call TRBD1 (5 bases). The sequence came from a man aged 18-30 years who received the YFV17D yellow fever vaccine. For the CDR3, the DNA is TGTGCCATTTCGACAGAGTCTGGAAACACCATATATTTT. Amino acids: CAISTESGNTIYF.